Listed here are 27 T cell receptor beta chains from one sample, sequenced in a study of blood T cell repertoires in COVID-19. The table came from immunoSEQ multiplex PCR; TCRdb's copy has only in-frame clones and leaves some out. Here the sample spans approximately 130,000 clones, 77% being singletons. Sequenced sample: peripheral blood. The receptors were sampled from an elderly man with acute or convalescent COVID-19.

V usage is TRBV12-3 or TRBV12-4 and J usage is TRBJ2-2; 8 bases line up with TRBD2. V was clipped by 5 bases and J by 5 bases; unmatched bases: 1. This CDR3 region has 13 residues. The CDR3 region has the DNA TGTGCCAGCAGTCGCGGGAGGACCGGGGAGCTGTTTTTT. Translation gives CASSRGRTGELFF.

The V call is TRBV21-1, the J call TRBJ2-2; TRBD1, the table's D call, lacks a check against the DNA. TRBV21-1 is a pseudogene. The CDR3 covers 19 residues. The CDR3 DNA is TGTGCCAGCAGCAAATGGCAGAGGACCGGGACAGGGTACACCGGGGAGCTGTTTTTT. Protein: CASSKWQRTGTGYTGELFF.

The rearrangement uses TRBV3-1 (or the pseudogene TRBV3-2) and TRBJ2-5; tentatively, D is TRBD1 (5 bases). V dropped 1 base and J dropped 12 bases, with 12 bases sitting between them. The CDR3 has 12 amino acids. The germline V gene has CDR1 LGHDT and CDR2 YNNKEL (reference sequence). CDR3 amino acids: CASSQGLGAKYF. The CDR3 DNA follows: TGTGCCAGCAGCCAAGGTTTAGGGGCTAAGTACTTC.

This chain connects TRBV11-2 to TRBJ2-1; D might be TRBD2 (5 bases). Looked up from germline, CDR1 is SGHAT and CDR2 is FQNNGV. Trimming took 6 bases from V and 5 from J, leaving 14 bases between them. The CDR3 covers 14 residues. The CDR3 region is CASRSSGLDNEQFF. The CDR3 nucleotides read TGTGCCAGCAGATCCTCGGGGTTGGACAATGAGCAGTTCTTC.

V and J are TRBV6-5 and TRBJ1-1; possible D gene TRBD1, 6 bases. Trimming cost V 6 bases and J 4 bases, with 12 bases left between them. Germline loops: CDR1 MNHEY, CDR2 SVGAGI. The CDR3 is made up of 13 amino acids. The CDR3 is CASSQLRGTEAFF. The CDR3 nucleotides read TGTGCCAGCAGCCAACTCAGGGGCACTGAAGCTTTCTTT.

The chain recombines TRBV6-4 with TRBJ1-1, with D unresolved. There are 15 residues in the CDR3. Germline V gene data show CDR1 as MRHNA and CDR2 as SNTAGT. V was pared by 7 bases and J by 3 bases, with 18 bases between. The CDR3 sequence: CASMRSGVGDTEAFF. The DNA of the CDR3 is TGTGCCAGCATGAGGAGCGGGGTGGGAGACACTGAAGCTTTCTTT.

The CDR3 loop is CAWTSGYEQFF. The CDR3 bases are TGTGCCTGGACCTCCGGGTATGAGCAGTTCTTC. The chain links TRBV30 to TRBJ2-1; no firm D call. V was pared by 4 bases and J by 8 bases, with 9 bases between. The CDR3 covers 11 residues. Germline CDR1 is GTSNPN and CDR2 is SVGIG (reference sequence).

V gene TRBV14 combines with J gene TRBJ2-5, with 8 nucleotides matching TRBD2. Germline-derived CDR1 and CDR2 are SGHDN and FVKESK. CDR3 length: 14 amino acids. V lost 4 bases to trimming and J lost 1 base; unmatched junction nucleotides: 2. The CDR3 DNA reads TGTGCCAGCAGCCGTGCGGGGGGCCAAGAGACCCAGTACTTC. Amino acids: CASSRAGGQETQYF.

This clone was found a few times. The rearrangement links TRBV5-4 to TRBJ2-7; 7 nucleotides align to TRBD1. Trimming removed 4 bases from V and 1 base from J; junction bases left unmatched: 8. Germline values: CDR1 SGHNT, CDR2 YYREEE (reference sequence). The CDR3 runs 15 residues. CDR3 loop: CASSLPGTVSYEQYF. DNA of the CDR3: TGTGCCAGCAGCCTACCCGGGACAGTTTCCTACGAGCAGTACTTC.

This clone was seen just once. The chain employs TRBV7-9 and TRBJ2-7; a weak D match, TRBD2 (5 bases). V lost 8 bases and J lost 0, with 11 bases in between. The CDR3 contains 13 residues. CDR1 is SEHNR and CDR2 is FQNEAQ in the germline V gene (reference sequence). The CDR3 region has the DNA TGTGCCAGCCGGGAAGGGATCTCCTACGAGCAGTACTTC. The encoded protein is CASREGISYEQYF.

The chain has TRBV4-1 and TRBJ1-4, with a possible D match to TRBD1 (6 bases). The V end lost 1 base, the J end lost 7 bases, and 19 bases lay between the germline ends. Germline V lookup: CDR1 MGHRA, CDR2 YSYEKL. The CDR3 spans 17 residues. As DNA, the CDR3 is TGCGCCAGCAGCCAAGGGTCCGTGGGGGCCCTAGGTGAAAAACTGTTTTTT. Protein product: CASSQGSVGALGEKLFF.

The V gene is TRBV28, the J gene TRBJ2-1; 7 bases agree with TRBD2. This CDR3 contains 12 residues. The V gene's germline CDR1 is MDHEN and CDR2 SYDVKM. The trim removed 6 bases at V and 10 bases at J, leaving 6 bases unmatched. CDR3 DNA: TGTGCCAGCAGGCCACCCGGGGGGGAGCAGTTCTTC. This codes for CASRPPGGEQFF.

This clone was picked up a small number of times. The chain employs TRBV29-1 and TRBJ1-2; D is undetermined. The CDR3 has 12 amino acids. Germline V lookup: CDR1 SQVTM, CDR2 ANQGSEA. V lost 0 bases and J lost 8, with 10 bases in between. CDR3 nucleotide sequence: TGCAGCGTTGAAGATCCGCGGCTGGGCTACACCTTC. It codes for CSVEDPRLGYTF.

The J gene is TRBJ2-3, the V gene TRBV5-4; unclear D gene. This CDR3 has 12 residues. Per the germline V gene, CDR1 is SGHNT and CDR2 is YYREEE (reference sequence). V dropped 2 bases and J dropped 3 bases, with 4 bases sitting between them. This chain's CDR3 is CASSFPTDTQYF. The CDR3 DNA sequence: TGTGCCAGCAGCTTCCCAACAGATACGCAGTATTTT.

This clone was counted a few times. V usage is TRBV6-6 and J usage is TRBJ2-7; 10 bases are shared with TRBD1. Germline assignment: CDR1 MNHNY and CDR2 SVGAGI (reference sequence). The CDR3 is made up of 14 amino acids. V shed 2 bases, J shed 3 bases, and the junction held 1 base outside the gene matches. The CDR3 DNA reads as TGTGCCAGCAGTTACCGGGACAGGGGCTACGAGCAGTACTTC. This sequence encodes CASSYRDRGYEQYF.

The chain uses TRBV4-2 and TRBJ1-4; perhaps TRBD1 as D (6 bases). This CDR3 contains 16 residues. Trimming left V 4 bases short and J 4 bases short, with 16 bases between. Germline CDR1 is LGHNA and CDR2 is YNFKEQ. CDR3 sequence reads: CASSPYSDRFNEKLFF. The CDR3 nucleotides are TGTGCCAGCAGCCCTTACTCCGACAGGTTTAATGAAAAACTGTTTTTT.

CDR3 loop: CASIYTGGARNEQFF. The CDR3 DNA reads as TGTGCCAGCATCTACACAGGGGGCGCAAGGAATGAGCAGTTCTTC. This sequence joins TRBV7-9 and TRBJ2-1; 9 bases fit TRBD1. The germline gives CDR1 SEHNR, CDR2 FQNEAQ (reference sequence). The CDR3 loop spans 15 amino acids. Trimming removed 7 bases from V and 7 bases from J; junction bases left unmatched: 11.

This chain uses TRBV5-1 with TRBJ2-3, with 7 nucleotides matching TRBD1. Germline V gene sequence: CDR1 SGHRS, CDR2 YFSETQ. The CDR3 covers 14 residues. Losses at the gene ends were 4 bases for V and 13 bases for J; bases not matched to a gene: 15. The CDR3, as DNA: TGCGCCAGCAGCCCGGGACAGAGCACGACATGGGAGTATTTT. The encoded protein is CASSPGQSTTWEYF.

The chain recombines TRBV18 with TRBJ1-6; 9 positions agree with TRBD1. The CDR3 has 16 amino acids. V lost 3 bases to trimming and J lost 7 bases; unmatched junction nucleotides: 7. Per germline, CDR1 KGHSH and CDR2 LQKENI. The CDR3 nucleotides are TGTGCCAGCTCACCTCCCGGGACAGGGAGGAATTCACCCCTCCACTTT. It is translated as CASSPPGTGRNSPLHF. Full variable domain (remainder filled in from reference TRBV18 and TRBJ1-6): NAGVMQNPRHLVRRRGQEARLRCSPMKGHSHVYWYRQLPEEGLKFMVYLQKENIIDESGMPKERFSAEFPKEGPSILRIQQVVRGDSAAYFCASSPPGTGRNSPLHFGNGTRLTVT.

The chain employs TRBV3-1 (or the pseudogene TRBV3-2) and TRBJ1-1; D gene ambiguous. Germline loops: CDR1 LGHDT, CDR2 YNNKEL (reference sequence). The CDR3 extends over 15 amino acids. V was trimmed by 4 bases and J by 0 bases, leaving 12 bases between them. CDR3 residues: CASSPMRPLNTEAFF. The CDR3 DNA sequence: TGTGCCAGCAGCCCGATGAGGCCATTGAACACTGAAGCTTTCTTT.

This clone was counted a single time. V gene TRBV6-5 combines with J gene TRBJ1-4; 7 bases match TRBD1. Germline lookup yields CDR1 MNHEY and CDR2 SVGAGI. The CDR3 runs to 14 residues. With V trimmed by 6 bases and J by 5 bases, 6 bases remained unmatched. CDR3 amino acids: CASSEGQRNEKLFF. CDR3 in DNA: TGTGCCAGCAGCGAGGGACAGAGAAATGAAAAACTGTTTTTT.

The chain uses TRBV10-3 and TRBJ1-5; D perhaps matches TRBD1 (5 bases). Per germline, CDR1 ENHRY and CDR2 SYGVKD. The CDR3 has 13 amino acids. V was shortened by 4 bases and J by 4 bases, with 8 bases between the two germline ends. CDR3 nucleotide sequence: TGTGCCATCAGTGGACAGCAGAATCAGCCCCAGCATTTT. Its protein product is CAISGQQNQPQHF.

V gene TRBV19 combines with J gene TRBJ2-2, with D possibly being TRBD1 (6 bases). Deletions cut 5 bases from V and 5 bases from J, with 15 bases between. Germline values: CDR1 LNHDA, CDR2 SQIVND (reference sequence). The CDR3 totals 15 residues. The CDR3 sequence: CASSPQGSGTGELFF. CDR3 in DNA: TGTGCCAGTAGTCCACAGGGTTCAGGGACCGGGGAGCTGTTTTTT.

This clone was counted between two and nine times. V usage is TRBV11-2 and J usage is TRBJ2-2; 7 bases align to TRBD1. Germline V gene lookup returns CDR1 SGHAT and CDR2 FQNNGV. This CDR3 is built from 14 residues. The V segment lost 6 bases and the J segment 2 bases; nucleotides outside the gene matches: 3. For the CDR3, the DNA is TGTGCCAGCAGTCACAGGGGAAACACCGGGGAGCTGTTTTTT. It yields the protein CASSHRGNTGELFF.

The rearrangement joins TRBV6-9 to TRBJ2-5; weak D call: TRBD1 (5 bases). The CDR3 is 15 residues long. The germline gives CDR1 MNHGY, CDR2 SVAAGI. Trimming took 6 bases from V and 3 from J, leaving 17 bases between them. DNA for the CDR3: TGTGCCAGCAGCCAATTCTGGACATTCAAAGAGACCCAGTACTTC. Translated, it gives CASSQFWTFKETQYF.

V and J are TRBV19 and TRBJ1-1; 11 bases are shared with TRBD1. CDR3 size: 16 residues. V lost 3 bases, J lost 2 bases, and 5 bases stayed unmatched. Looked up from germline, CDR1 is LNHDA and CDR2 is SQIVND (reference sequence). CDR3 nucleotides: TGTGCCAGTAGTATTGGACAGGGGGCAGGAAACACTGAAGCTTTCTTT. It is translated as CASSIGQGAGNTEAFF.

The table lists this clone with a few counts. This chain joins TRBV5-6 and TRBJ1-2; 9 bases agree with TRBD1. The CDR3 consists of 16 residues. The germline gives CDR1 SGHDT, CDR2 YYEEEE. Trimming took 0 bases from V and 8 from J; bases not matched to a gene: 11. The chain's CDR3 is CASSLDRGRSFSGYTF. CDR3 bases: TGTGCCAGCAGCTTGGACAGGGGGCGAAGTTTCTCCGGCTACACCTTC. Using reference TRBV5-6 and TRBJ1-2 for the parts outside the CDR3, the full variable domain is DAGVTQSPTHLIKTRGQQVTLRCSPKSGHDTVSWYQQALGQGPQFIFQYYEEEERQRGNFPDRFSGHQFPNYSSELNVNALLLGDSALYLCASSLDRGRSFSGYTFGSGTRLTVV.